A single sample gave rise to the 28 T cell receptor beta chains below, sequenced in a study of Ad26.COV2.S vaccination and SARS-CoV-2 variants. Treatment indicated: about 20 received Ad26.COV2.S at low or high dose, single or two shots; about five received placebo; per-sample allocation not given. Specimens were obtained on day 63 following the first vaccine or placebo injection. The table came from immunoSEQ multiplex PCR; TCRdb's copy has only in-frame clones and leaves some out. The sample shows 360,000 or so clones, approximately 91% of them seen only once. The sequencing here drew on peripheral blood, taken in a trial of Ad26.COV2.S vaccine versus placebo. Receptors were obtained from a person aged 18-60 years who received the Ad26.COV2.S COVID-19 vaccine or a placebo.

V gene TRBV7-2 combines with J gene TRBJ1-3; TRBD1 matches 7 bases. In germline, CDR1 is SGHTA, CDR2 FQGNSA. This CDR3 is built from 16 residues. Unmatched junction bases numbered 7, after V lost 1 base and J lost 4 bases. CDR3 sequence (DNA): TGTGCCAGCAGCTTAGTCCCGACAGGGCACGGAAACACCATATATTTT. Amino acid sequence: CASSLVPTGHGNTIYF.

J is TRBJ1-3 and V is TRBV30; D not resolved. Germline V gives CDR1 GTSNPN, CDR2 SVGIG (reference sequence). This CDR3 contains 12 residues. Trimming took off 5 bases at V and 0 bases at J, with 5 bases between the two ends. For the CDR3, the DNA is TGTGCCTGGGGAAACTCTGGAAACACCATATATTTT. This encodes CAWGNSGNTIYF. Together with reference TRBV30 and TRBJ1-3, the CDR3 gives the full variable domain: SQTIHQWPATLVQPVGSPLSLECTVEGTSNPNLYWYRQAAGRGLQLLFYSVGIGQISSEVPQNLSASRPQDRQFILSSKKLLLSDSGFYLCAWGNSGNTIYFGEGSWLTVV.

The V and J genes are TRBV12-3 or TRBV12-4 and TRBJ2-5; D tentatively fits TRBD1 or TRBD2 (6 bases each). The germline V and J ends were trimmed by 3 bases and 5 bases, with 10 bases remaining between them. The CDR3 consists of 13 residues. In DNA form, the CDR3 reads TGTGCCAGCAGTTTTGGGGGGCCCGAGACCCAGTACTTC. Its protein is CASSFGGPETQYF.

This clone was picked up a small number of times. The CDR3 loop is CAWSDKREGRLQYF. The CDR3 coding sequence is TGTGCCTGGAGTGACAAGCGGGAGGGCCGACTTCAGTACTTC. The chain recombines TRBV30 with TRBJ2-4, with 10 nucleotides matching TRBD2. Germline-derived CDR1 and CDR2 are GTSNPN and SVGIG (reference sequence). With V trimmed by 1 base and J by 11 bases, 8 bases remained unmatched. The CDR3 covers 14 residues.

This chain joins TRBV9 and TRBJ1-4; D call uncertain. The CDR3 consists of 13 residues. Per germline, CDR1 SGDLS and CDR2 YYNGEE. Trimming pared 3 bases from V and 7 bases from J, leaving 10 bases between. CDR3 nucleotide sequence: TGTGCCAGCAGCGCAAGACTGGGTGAAAAACTGTTTTTT. Translated, it gives CASSARLGEKLFF.

This sequence joins TRBV7-9 and TRBJ1-5; TRBD1 might be the D (6 bases). Trimming stripped 3 bases from V and 5 bases from J, with 17 bases between. The CDR3 is made up of 16 amino acids. The germline V gene has CDR1 SEHNR and CDR2 FQNEAQ (reference sequence). CDR3 region: CASSFGGLRGDQPQHF. CDR3 DNA: TGTGCCAGCAGCTTTGGGGGACTCAGGGGAGATCAGCCCCAGCATTTT. Complete variable domain (other parts from reference TRBV7-9 and TRBJ1-5): DTGVSQNPRHKITKRGQNVTFRCDPISEHNRLYWYRQTLGQGPEFLTYFQNEAQLEKSRLLSDRFSAERPKGSFSTLEIQRTEQGDSAMYLCASSFGGLRGDQPQHFGDGTRLSIL.

Only one count was recorded for this clone. The genes are TRBV2 and TRBJ2-1, with TRBD1 matching 8 bases. The germline V gene has CDR1 SNHLY and CDR2 FYNNEI. The CDR3 totals 14 residues. The V and J ends lost 9 bases and 1 base, in that order; junction bases with no gene match: 5. The CDR3 region has the DNA TGTGCCAGTGTAACAGGGGGTTCCTACAATGAGCAGTTCTTC. This codes for CASVTGGSYNEQFF.

V usage is TRBV3-1 (or the pseudogene TRBV3-2) and J usage is TRBJ2-2; the D is unclear. CDR3 size: 15 residues. Germline CDR1 is LGHDT and CDR2 is YNNKEL (reference sequence). V lost 2 bases and J 4 bases, leaving 11 bases between the germline ends. The CDR3 coding sequence is TGTGCCAGCAGCCAAATCGATGCCGGCACCGGGGAGCTGTTTTTT. This gives the protein CASSQIDAGTGELFF.

The chain recombines TRBV5-5 with TRBJ2-1, with D possibly TRBD2 on 5 matching bases. Per germline, CDR1 SGHKS and CDR2 YYEKEE (reference sequence). This CDR3 contains 14 residues. Trimming pared 0 bases from V and 7 bases from J, leaving 11 bases between. The CDR3 loop reads CASSLGTLENEQFF. The CDR3 DNA reads TGTGCCAGCAGCTTGGGGACTCTCGAAAATGAGCAGTTCTTC.

The CDR3 here is CSASGTSGSSYEQYF. Here the CDR3 DNA reads TGCAGTGCTAGTGGGACTAGCGGGAGCTCCTACGAGCAGTACTTC. V usage is TRBV20-1 and J usage is TRBJ2-7, with 14 bases that match TRBD2. Trimming took 3 bases from V and 0 from J; bases not matched to a gene: 1. Germline V gives CDR1 DFQATT, CDR2 SNEGSKA (reference sequence). There are 15 residues in the CDR3.

The rearrangement links TRBV5-6 to TRBJ1-1; no clear D. Trimming took off 3 bases at V and 4 bases at J, with 16 bases between the two ends. This CDR3 spans 15 amino acids. From germline, CDR1 is SGHDT and CDR2 YYEEEE. The DNA for the CDR3 is TGTGCCAGCAGCTACCGAGGACGGCTCACCACTGAAGCTTTCTTT. Its translation: CASSYRGRLTTEAFF.

The rearrangement joins TRBV6-5 to TRBJ2-5; 14 positions agree with TRBD2. Per the germline V gene, CDR1 is MNHEY and CDR2 is SVGAGI. Germline trimming cut 0 bases from V and 4 bases from J; bases unmatched to any gene: 1. The CDR3 runs 16 residues. CDR3 in amino acids: CASSYSGTSGRETQYF. Written as DNA, the CDR3 is TGTGCCAGCAGTTACTCCGGGACTAGCGGGAGAGAGACCCAGTACTTC.

The V gene is TRBV19, the J gene TRBJ2-1; D is tentatively TRBD1 or TRBD2 (5 bases each). Germline CDR1 LNHDA, CDR2 SQIVND (reference sequence). Trimming left V 7 bases short and J 5 bases short, with 15 bases between. The CDR3 runs to 14 residues. The DNA of the CDR3 is TGTGCCAGTACCCGGGGACCCGGCAACAATGAGCAGTTCTTC. As protein: CASTRGPGNNEQFF. Looking up the rest from reference TRBV19 and TRBJ2-1 gives the full variable domain: DGGITQSPKYLFRKEGQNVTLSCEQNLNHDAMYWYRQDPGQGLRLIYYSQIVNDFQKGDIAEGYSVSREKKESFPLTVTSAQKNPTAFYLCASTRGPGNNEQFFGPGTRLTVL.

This clone was observed many times. This chain uses TRBV13 with TRBJ1-5; unclear D gene. V dropped 4 bases and J dropped 4 bases, with 11 bases sitting between them. The CDR3 runs 14 residues. Germline V gene data show CDR1 as PRHDT and CDR2 as FYEKMQ (reference sequence). CDR3 region: CASSSRVLNQPQHF. CDR3 DNA sequence: TGTGCCAGCAGCTCCCGGGTTCTGAATCAGCCCCAGCATTTT.

The chain recombines TRBV21-1 with TRBJ2-1; the table's D call, TRBD2, has no DNA check behind it. TRBV21-1 is deemed a pseudogene. CDR3 size: 22 residues. CDR3 amino acids: CASSTYLLAGTHTLPSYNEQFF. In DNA form, the CDR3 reads TGTGCCAGCAGCACCTACCTACTAGCGGGAACTCATACACTCCCATCCTACAATGAGCAGTTCTTC.

This chain connects TRBV11-3 to TRBJ1-5, with TRBD1 matching 9 bases. Unmatched junction bases numbered 4, after V lost 3 bases and J lost 4 bases. The CDR3 length is 15 residues. From germline, CDR1 is SGHNT and CDR2 YENEEA. The CDR3: CASSFGDRGNQPQHF. The CDR3 region has the DNA TGTGCCAGCAGCTTCGGTGACAGGGGGAATCAGCCCCAGCATTTT.

This clone was found once. The chain links TRBV4-1 to TRBJ2-7; D gene unclear. Germline CDR1 reads MGHRA; CDR2 reads YSYEKL. The CDR3 is 14 amino acids. The V gene lost 0 bases and the J gene lost 2 bases, with 8 bases spanning the gap. The CDR3 nucleotides are TGCGCCAGCAGCCAAGAGGTTGGGGCCTACGAGCAGTACTTC. This codes for CASSQEVGAYEQYF.

V and J are TRBV4-1 and TRBJ2-2; 8 positions agree with TRBD2. The CDR3 has 17 residues. The germline gives CDR1 MGHRA, CDR2 YSYEKL. J was trimmed by 4 bases and V by 6 bases; bases with no gene match: 13. CDR3 coding DNA: TGCGCCAGCAGTCGACTTACTAGCGGAACCGCCACCGGGGAGCTGTTTTTT. It codes for CASSRLTSGTATGELFF.

The rearrangement joins TRBV6-5 to TRBJ2-7; 13 nucleotides match TRBD2. The germline gives CDR1 MNHEY, CDR2 SVGAGI. V dropped 6 bases and J dropped 6; count of bases not matched to a gene: 8. This CDR3 region has 15 residues. The CDR3 nucleotides read TGTGCCAGCAGCATGACTAGCGGGGGGCCCCTCGAGCAGTACTTC. As protein: CASSMTSGGPLEQYF.

The J gene is TRBJ2-1, the V gene TRBV2, with TRBD1 matching 11 bases. Germline V gene lookup returns CDR1 SNHLY and CDR2 FYNNEI. Trimming at V came to 5 bases and at J to 2 bases, leaving 5 bases not matched to a gene. The CDR3 loop spans 16 amino acids. CDR3 sequence: CASSSDRGRTYNEQFF. DNA for the CDR3: TGTGCCAGCAGTTCGGACAGGGGGCGCACCTACAATGAGCAGTTCTTC.

The chain combines TRBV7-3 with TRBJ1-6; D remains ambiguous. V lost 5 bases and J lost 7, with 9 bases in between. CDR1 is SGHTA, CDR2 FQGTGA, per germline. The CDR3 runs to 13 residues. The CDR3 DNA reads TGTGCCAGCAGCCCCCAGCTAAATTCACCCCTCCACTTT. Translated: CASSPQLNSPLHF.

This rearrangement joins TRBV4-1 to TRBJ1-1; no firm D call. Trimming removed 1 base at V and 5 bases at J, with 14 bases between. Germline V gives CDR1 MGHRA, CDR2 YSYEKL. This CDR3 region has 15 residues. Here the CDR3 reads CASSQGTAGGTEAFF. DNA of the CDR3: TGCGCCAGCAGCCAAGGGACGGCAGGAGGGACTGAAGCTTTCTTT.

In this sample, this clone turned up a few times. Possible read error: a much larger clone is one base away. The sample has other DNA sequences that encode this CDR3 too. This chain connects TRBV28 to TRBJ1-6; the match to TRBD1 covers 8 bases. This CDR3 has 13 amino acids. CDR1 is MDHEN, CDR2 SYDVKM, per germline. After removal of 5 bases from V and 6 bases from J, the junction contained 0 bases not matched to a gene. In DNA, the CDR3 is TGTGCCAGCAGTGACAGGGGTAATTCACCCCTCCACTTT. Protein sequence: CASSDRGNSPLHF.

V usage is TRBV5-1 and J usage is TRBJ2-1; 7 bases line up with TRBD2. This CDR3 is built from 15 residues. With 0 bases clipped from V and 4 bases from J, the junction kept 4 bases outside the gene matches. Germline-derived CDR1 and CDR2 are SGHRS and YFSETQ. CDR3 nucleotide sequence: TGCGCCAGCAGCTTGGGAGGGAGGGGATACAATGAGCAGTTCTTC. This codes for CASSLGGRGYNEQFF.

The CDR3 DNA reads TGTGCCAGCAGCCCATTAGCGGGAGCCGTCTACGAGCAGTACTTC. Amino acids: CASSPLAGAVYEQYF. The V gene is TRBV11-2, the J gene TRBJ2-7; 9 bases agree with TRBD2. Germline-derived CDR1 and CDR2 are SGHAT and FQNNGV. This CDR3 is 15 amino acids long. V was pared by 5 bases and J by 3 bases, with 8 bases of the junction left unmatched. The entire variable domain, with the rest obtained from reference TRBV11-2 and TRBJ2-7, is as follows: EAGVAQSPRYKIIEKRQSVAFWCNPISGHATLYWYQQILGQGPKLLIQFQNNGVVDDSQLPKDRFSAERLKGVDSTLKIQPAKLEDSAVYLCASSPLAGAVYEQYFGPGTRLTVT.

The chain is built from TRBV5-4 and TRBJ2-3, with 12 bases matching TRBD2. The CDR3 extends over 15 amino acids. V lost 5 bases and J lost 1; bases outside the gene matches: 2. Germline-derived CDR1 and CDR2 are SGHNT and YYREEE (reference sequence). The CDR3 is CASSRTSGGTDTQYF. The CDR3 nucleotides are TGTGCCAGCAGTCGGACTAGCGGGGGCACAGATACGCAGTATTTT.

Here the CDR3 reads CASSLATSGSGEQYF. Written as DNA, the CDR3 is TGTGCCAGCAGTTTAGCGACTAGCGGGAGTGGCGAGCAGTACTTC. This chain links TRBV27 with TRBJ2-7; 12 nucleotides agree with TRBD2. This CDR3 is 15 amino acids long. Germline V CDR1 and CDR2: MNHEY, SMNVEV (reference sequence). The trim removed 2 bases at V and 6 bases at J, leaving 5 bases unmatched.

The chain uses TRBV23-1 and TRBJ1-2, with D possibly TRBD1 on 6 matching bases. TRBV23-1 is marked as an open reading frame, function uncertain. Trimming removed 0 bases at V and 4 bases at J, with 12 bases between. This CDR3 has 15 residues. CDR3: CASSQSDRSLYGYTF. The CDR3 nucleotides read TGCGCCAGCAGTCAATCCGACAGGTCCCTCTATGGCTACACCTTC.